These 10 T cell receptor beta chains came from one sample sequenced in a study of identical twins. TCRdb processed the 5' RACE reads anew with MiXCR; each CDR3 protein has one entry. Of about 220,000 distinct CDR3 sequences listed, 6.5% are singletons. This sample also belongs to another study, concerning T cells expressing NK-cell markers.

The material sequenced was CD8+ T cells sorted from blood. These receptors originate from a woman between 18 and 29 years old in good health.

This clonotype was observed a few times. As DNA, the CDR3 is TGCAGCGTTGGGGGACGGCAGAGAGGGGACCAAGAGACCCAGTACTTC. It translates to CSVGGRQRGDQETQYF. The genes are TRBV29-1 and TRBJ2-5; possibly TRBD1 or TRBD2 for D (5 bases each). The CDR3 sequence is 16 residues long. Germline V gene lookup returns CDR1 SQVTM and CDR2 ANQGSEA. Deletions cut 4 bases from V and 0 bases from J, with 18 bases between.

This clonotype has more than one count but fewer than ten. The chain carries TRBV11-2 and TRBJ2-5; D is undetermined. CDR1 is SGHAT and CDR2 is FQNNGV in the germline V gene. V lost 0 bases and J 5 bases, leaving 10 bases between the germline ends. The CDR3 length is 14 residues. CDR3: CASSLEFKEETQYF. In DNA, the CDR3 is TGTGCCAGCAGCTTAGAGTTTAAGGAGGAGACCCAGTACTTC. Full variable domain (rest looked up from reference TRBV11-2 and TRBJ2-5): EAGVAQSPRYKIIEKRQSVAFWCNPISGHATLYWYQQILGQGPKLLIQFQNNGVVDDSQLPKDRFSAERLKGVDSTLKIQPAKLEDSAVYLCASSLEFKEETQYFGPGTRLLVL.

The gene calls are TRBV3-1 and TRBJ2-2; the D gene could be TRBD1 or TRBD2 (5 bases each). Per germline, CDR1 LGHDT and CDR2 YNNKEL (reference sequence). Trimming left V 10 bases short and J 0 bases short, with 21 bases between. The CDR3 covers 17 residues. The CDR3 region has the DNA TGTGCCACCTGCCCTCACACGGGACGGACGAACACCGGGGAGCTGTTTTTT. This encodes CATCPHTGRTNTGELFF.

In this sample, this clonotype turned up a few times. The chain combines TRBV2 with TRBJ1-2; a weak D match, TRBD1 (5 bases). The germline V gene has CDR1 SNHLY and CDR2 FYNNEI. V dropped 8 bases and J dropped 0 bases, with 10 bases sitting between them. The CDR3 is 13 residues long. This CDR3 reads CASQGRPNYGYTF. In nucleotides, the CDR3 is TGTGCCAGCCAGGGCAGACCTAACTATGGCTACACCTTC.

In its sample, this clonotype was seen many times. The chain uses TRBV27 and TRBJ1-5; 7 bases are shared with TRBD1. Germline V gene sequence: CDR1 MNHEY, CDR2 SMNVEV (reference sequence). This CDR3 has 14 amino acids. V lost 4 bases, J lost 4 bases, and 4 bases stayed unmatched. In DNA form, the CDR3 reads TGTGCCAGCAGTTCAGGGACAGCAAATCAGCCCCAGCATTTT. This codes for CASSSGTANQPQHF.

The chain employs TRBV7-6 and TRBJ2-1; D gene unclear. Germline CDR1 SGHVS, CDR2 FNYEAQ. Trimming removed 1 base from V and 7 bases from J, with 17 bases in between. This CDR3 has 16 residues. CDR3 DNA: TGTGCCAGCAGCTTAGTGGGCGGAGTAGCCGTAAATGAGCAGTTCTTC. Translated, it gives CASSLVGGVAVNEQFF.

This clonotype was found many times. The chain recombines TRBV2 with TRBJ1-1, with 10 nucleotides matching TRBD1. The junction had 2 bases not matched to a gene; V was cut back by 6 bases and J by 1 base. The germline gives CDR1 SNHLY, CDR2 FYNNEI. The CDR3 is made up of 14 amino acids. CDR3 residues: CASRGTGANTEAFF. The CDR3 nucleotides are TGTGCCAGCAGGGGGACAGGGGCGAACACTGAAGCTTTCTTT.

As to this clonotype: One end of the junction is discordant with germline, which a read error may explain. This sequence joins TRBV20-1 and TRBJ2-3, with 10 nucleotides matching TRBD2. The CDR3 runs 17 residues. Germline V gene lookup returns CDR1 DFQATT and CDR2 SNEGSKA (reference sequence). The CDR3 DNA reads TGCTGTGCTAGTTCAGCGGGGGGGTTTTTGCTTGGAGATACGCAGTATTTT. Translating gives CCASSAGGFLLGDTQYF.

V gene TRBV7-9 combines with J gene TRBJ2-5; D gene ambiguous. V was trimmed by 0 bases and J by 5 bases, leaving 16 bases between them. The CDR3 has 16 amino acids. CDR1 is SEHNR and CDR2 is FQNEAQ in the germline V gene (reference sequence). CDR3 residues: CASSLASFGARETQYF. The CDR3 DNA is TGTGCCAGCAGCTTAGCGTCCTTTGGAGCCCGGGAGACCCAGTACTTC.

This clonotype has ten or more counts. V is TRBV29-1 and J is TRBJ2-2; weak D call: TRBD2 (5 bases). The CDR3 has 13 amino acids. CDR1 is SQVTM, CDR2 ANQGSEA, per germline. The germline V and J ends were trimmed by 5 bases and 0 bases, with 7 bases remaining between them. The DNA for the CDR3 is TGCAGCGTTCCTAGCACGAACACCGGGGAGCTGTTTTTT. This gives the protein CSVPSTNTGELFF.